The 28 T cell receptor beta chains in this list originate from one sample, sequenced in a study of cytomegalovirus exposure and HLA in healthy donors (dated by TCRdb to 2015 to 2018). The receptor library was made with the immunoSEQ multiplex PCR assay. A mixture of 60 forward primers for TCR Vbeta segments and 13 reverse primers for TCR Jbeta segments was used in the multiplex PCR. In TCRdb, the immuneACCESS table is reduced to in-frame sequences with V and J assigned. These tables do not hold every clone; where another copy was compared, an unresolved V gene accounts for under half, and the others remain unexplained. In all, the sample holds some 61,000 clones, and about 81% of those were seen once. The ten biggest clones cover about 6.5% of the sample. The sample taken for sequencing was PBMCs. The source is a human donor in good health.

The chain's CDR3 is CASSLGGFGYEQYF. In DNA form, the CDR3 reads TGTGCCAGCAGCTTAGGAGGGTTTGGGTACGAGCAGTACTTC. The J gene is TRBJ2-7, the V gene TRBV7-2, with D perhaps matching TRBD2 (5 bases). The CDR3 totals 14 residues. Looked up from germline, CDR1 is SGHTA and CDR2 is FQGNSA. Trimming cost V 1 base and J 4 bases, with 11 bases left between them.

This clone was seen more than once but under ten times. The chain recombines TRBV9 with TRBJ2-1; weak D call: TRBD1 (5 bases). The CDR3 consists of 16 residues. V gave up 3 bases and J gave up 0 bases, with 13 bases separating them. CDR1 and CDR2 (germline): SGDLS, YYNGEE. CDR3 sequence reads: CASSERTSPSYNEQFF. The CDR3 region has the DNA TGTGCCAGCAGCGAAAGGACATCCCCCTCCTACAATGAGCAGTTCTTC.

The sample holds one count of this clone. This sequence joins TRBV28 and TRBJ1-6; 11 bases fit TRBD1. CDR1 and CDR2 from the germline V gene are MDHEN and SYDVKM. This CDR3 is built from 14 residues. The ends lost 6 bases at V and 8 bases at J; junction bases unmatched: 3. The CDR3 DNA sequence: TGTGCCAGCAGGGGACAGGGGGGGGATTCACCCCTCCACTTT. This codes for CASRGQGGDSPLHF.

The gene calls are TRBV2 and TRBJ2-5; 7 nucleotides agree with TRBD1. Germline loops: CDR1 SNHLY, CDR2 FYNNEI. The ends lost 5 bases at V and 5 bases at J; junction bases unmatched: 8. CDR3 size: 14 residues. The CDR3 DNA reads as TGTGCCAGCAGTACCGACAGGGTCGGGGAGACCCAGTACTTC. Translated: CASSTDRVGETQYF.

This clone has only one observation. The chain links TRBV7-9 to TRBJ2-2, with D perhaps TRBD1 (5 bases). Per the germline V gene, CDR1 is SEHNR and CDR2 is FQNEAQ (reference sequence). V was shortened by 6 bases and J by 5 bases, with 10 bases between the two germline ends. The CDR3 has 13 amino acids. This chain's CDR3 is CASSQGVTGELFF. The CDR3, as DNA: TGTGCCAGCAGTCAAGGGGTAACCGGGGAGCTGTTTTTT.

In regard to this clone: In this CDR3 the conserved last residue, phenylalanine or tryptophan, is missing, so a read error is likely. The DNA is omitted, as the CDR3 cannot be located on it reliably, and the CDR3 follows TCRdb's listing. V usage is TRBV7-3 and J usage is TRBJ2-3; the table's TRBD2 call for D was not verified on the DNA. Termini included, the CDR3 measures 14 amino acids. In germline, CDR1 is SGHTA, CDR2 FQGTGA. The CDR3 region is CASSPTGLAGHQEL.

The chain combines TRBV6-5 with TRBJ1-4; D is undetermined. V lost 5 bases and J lost 0, with 10 bases in between. From germline, CDR1 is MNHEY and CDR2 SVGAGI. The CDR3 is 15 amino acids. Here the CDR3 reads CASSPQVATNEKLFF. The DNA for the CDR3 is TGTGCCAGCAGTCCCCAGGTTGCAACTAATGAAAAACTGTTTTTT.

The chain joins TRBV18 to TRBJ2-1, with TRBD2 as a possible D gene (5 bases). V lost 3 bases, J lost 5 bases, and 14 bases lay in between. Germline lookup yields CDR1 KGHSH and CDR2 LQKENI. The CDR3 length is 15 residues. CDR3 bases: TGTGCCAGCTCACCCAGTACTAGTAGCGACAATGAGCAGTTCTTC. Encoded protein: CASSPSTSSDNEQFF.

The chain is built from TRBV19 and TRBJ2-2; no clear D gene. The CDR3 consists of 13 residues. Germline values: CDR1 LNHDA, CDR2 SQIVND (reference sequence). Trimming shortened V by 5 bases and J by 6 bases, and 10 bases separated the two germline ends. The CDR3 bases are TGTGCCAGTAGTGAGCAAACCGCCGGGGAGCTGTTTTTT. Encoded protein: CASSEQTAGELFF.

The chain carries TRBV2 and TRBJ1-5; maybe TRBD1 (5 bases). This CDR3 region has 16 residues. Trimming pared 5 bases from V and 0 bases from J, leaving 14 bases between. CDR1 SNHLY and CDR2 FYNNEI come from the germline V gene. The CDR3 spells CASSIDRQTSNQPQHF. CDR3 DNA: TGTGCCAGCAGTATCGATAGACAGACTAGCAATCAGCCCCAGCATTTT.

The chain joins TRBV28 to TRBJ1-6; 7 nucleotides align to TRBD1. The CDR3 length is 18 residues. CDR1 is MDHEN, CDR2 SYDVKM, per germline. Losses at the gene ends were 5 bases for V and 8 bases for J; bases not matched to a gene: 18. CDR3 sequence reads: CASSIGSSGRGLDSPLHF. The CDR3 bases are TGTGCCAGCAGTATAGGATCTTCTGGCAGGGGGTTAGATTCACCCCTCCACTTT.

This clone was found once. DNA of the CDR3: TGCGCCAGCAGCCAACCGACAGGTGAAGATACGCAGTATTTT. Amino acids: CASSQPTGEDTQYF. The chain recombines TRBV5-1 with TRBJ2-3, with TRBD1 as a possible D gene (6 bases). CDR1 is SGHRS and CDR2 is YFSETQ in the germline V gene. The CDR3 is 14 residues long. V lost 4 bases and J lost 5, with 14 bases in between.

Regarding this clone: One end of the junction is discordant with germline, which a read error may explain. This chain joins TRBV5-4 and TRBJ1-3; the D gene is possibly TRBD1 (5 bases). There are 13 residues in the CDR3. Looked up from germline, CDR1 is SGHNT and CDR2 is YYREEE (reference sequence). Here the CDR3 DNA reads TGTGCCAGCAGCTTTATCTCTGGACACACCATACATTTT. It specifies CASSFISGHTIHF.

The chain couples TRBV7-9 to TRBJ2-3; D is unresolved. Germline loops: CDR1 SEHNR, CDR2 FQNEAQ (reference sequence). The CDR3 extends over 11 amino acids. V lost 5 bases to trimming and J lost 5 bases, with 5 bases between them. The CDR3 sequence is CASSPLDTQYF. CDR3 DNA: TGTGCCAGCAGCCCCCTAGATACGCAGTATTTT.

This rearrangement joins TRBV7-2 to TRBJ1-2; weak D call: TRBD1 (5 bases). CDR3 size: 14 residues. The V end was cut by 3 bases, the J end by 10 bases, with 18 bases between. Germline CDR1 SGHTA, CDR2 FQGNSA. The CDR3, as DNA: TGTGCCAGCAGCTTTTCACGCGGGACCCCGGACTACACCTTC. Its protein product is CASSFSRGTPDYTF.

This chain uses TRBV7-9 with TRBJ2-1, with 11 nucleotides matching TRBD2. J lost 1 base, V lost 5 bases, and 10 bases had no gene match. The CDR3 sequence is 18 residues long. Germline CDR1 reads SEHNR; CDR2 reads FQNEAQ (reference sequence). CDR3 protein: CASSVPSRLAGSYNEQFF. As DNA, the CDR3 is TGTGCCAGCAGCGTACCCTCCCGACTAGCGGGGTCCTACAATGAGCAGTTCTTC.

The rearrangement uses TRBV7-3 and TRBJ2-3; 8 bases align to TRBD2. The length of the CDR3 is 16 residues. Germline loops: CDR1 SGHTA, CDR2 FQGTGA. V dropped 3 bases and J dropped 0; count of bases not matched to a gene: 5. CDR3 nucleotide sequence: TGTGCCAGCAGCTTGGCGGGGGGCCCGAGCACAGATACGCAGTATTTT. Its protein is CASSLAGGPSTDTQYF. Full variable domain (outside the CDR3, taken from reference TRBV7-3 and TRBJ2-3): GAGVSQTPSNKVTEKGKYVELRCDPISGHTALYWYRQSLGQGPEFLIYFQGTGAADDSGLPNDRFFAVRPEGSVSTLKIQRTERGDSAVYLCASSLAGGPSTDTQYFGPGTRLTVL.

This chain joins TRBV27 and TRBJ2-1; tentatively, D is TRBD2 (5 bases). The CDR3 is 14 amino acids. V lost 2 bases, J lost 4 bases, and 9 bases lay in between. Germline V gives CDR1 MNHEY, CDR2 SMNVEV (reference sequence). CDR3 sequence: CASSLDYRYNEQFF. The CDR3 bases are TGTGCCAGCAGTTTAGACTACCGATACAATGAGCAGTTCTTC.

The chain carries TRBV6-5 and TRBJ2-7, with D perhaps TRBD2 (5 bases). The V and J ends lost 4 bases and 0 bases respectively, with 10 bases between them. Germline V lookup: CDR1 MNHEY, CDR2 SVGAGI. The CDR3 spans 14 residues. This chain's CDR3 is CASSSDRGSYEQYF. DNA of the CDR3: TGTGCCAGCAGTTCCGACCGGGGCTCCTACGAGCAGTACTTC.

V gene TRBV7-9 combines with J gene TRBJ2-5; 9 bases match TRBD1. Germline CDR1 and CDR2: SEHNR and FQNEAQ (reference sequence). The CDR3 is made up of 16 amino acids. V gave up 5 bases and J gave up 5 bases; unmatched junction bases: 12. In nucleotides, the CDR3 is TGTGCCAGCAGCCCACCGACAGGGGGTTTTCGGGAGACCCAGTACTTC. Amino acid sequence: CASSPPTGGFRETQYF.

V and J are TRBV7-6 and TRBJ1-2; TRBD1 aligns across 7 bases. The CDR3 spans 15 residues. Losses at the gene ends were 5 bases for V and 4 bases for J; bases not matched to a gene: 10. CDR1 is SGHVS and CDR2 is FNYEAQ in the germline V gene. The CDR3 loop reads CASSPGTEDTYGYTF. The CDR3 DNA is TGTGCCAGCAGCCCGGGGACAGAAGACACCTATGGCTACACCTTC.

The chain joins TRBV2 to TRBJ2-6, with 10 nucleotides matching TRBD1. CDR1 is SNHLY, CDR2 FYNNEI, per germline. This CDR3 region has 17 residues. With 6 bases clipped from V and 3 bases from J, the junction kept 8 bases outside the gene matches. The CDR3 nucleotides read TGTGCCAGCAGCCGGGACAGGGGCAACTTTGGGGCCAACGTCCTGACTTTC. Translated, it gives CASSRDRGNFGANVLTF.

This clone was seen more than once but under ten times. As DNA, the CDR3 is TGTGCCAGCAGTTTGCTATCAATTGGTGGCTACACCTTC. It specifies CASSLLSIGGYTF. The chain carries TRBV28 and TRBJ1-2; no reliable D call. Germline V CDR1 and CDR2: MDHEN, SYDVKM. This CDR3 spans 13 amino acids. Trimming removed 3 bases at V and 7 bases at J, with 12 bases between.

The rearrangement joins TRBV4-1 to TRBJ2-5, with a weak D call TRBD1 (6 bases). The DNA end favors TRBJ2-7, so the J call may be wrong. CDR1 and CDR2 (germline): MGHRA, YSYEKL. This CDR3 has 14 residues. CDR3 nucleotide sequence: TGCGCCAGCAGCCAAGATAACAGGGTGGGCGAGCAGTACTTC. It translates to CASSQDNRVGEQYF.

The J gene is TRBJ2-7, the V gene TRBV2; 9 bases line up with TRBD2. Germline CDR1 and CDR2: SNHLY and FYNNEI. With 5 bases clipped from V and 4 bases from J, the junction kept 3 bases outside the gene matches. The CDR3 extends over 13 amino acids. The CDR3 protein is CASSNSGGYEQYF. In nucleotides, the CDR3 is TGTGCCAGCAGTAATAGCGGGGGTTACGAGCAGTACTTC.

This sequence joins TRBV6-5 and TRBJ1-1, with D perhaps TRBD1 (5 bases). This CDR3 is 13 amino acids long. Trimming pared 2 bases from V and 7 bases from J, leaving 11 bases between. The germline V gene has CDR1 MNHEY and CDR2 SVGAGI. DNA for the CDR3: TGTGCCAGCAGTTACCGCCCGGGGGGTGAAGCTTTCTTT. It codes for CASSYRPGGEAFF.

The V gene is TRBV18, the J gene TRBJ1-5, with D perhaps matching TRBD1 (5 bases). The CDR3 runs to 11 residues. CDR1 KGHSH and CDR2 LQKENI come from the germline V gene. The ends were cut back, 5 bases at V and 11 bases at J, with 10 bases in the middle. CDR3 coding DNA: TGTGCCAGCTCAGGGTCGGGGGCCCAGCATTTT. This translates into CASSGSGAQHF.

The chain joins TRBV7-2 to TRBJ1-5; tentative D call: TRBD1 (6 bases). CDR1 is SGHTA and CDR2 is FQGNSA in the germline V gene. V dropped 1 base and J dropped 6 bases, with 13 bases sitting between them. CDR3 length: 15 amino acids. CDR3 coding DNA: TGTGCCAGCAGCTTAGGGTTCAGGGGAAGTCAGCCCCAGCATTTT. Protein sequence: CASSLGFRGSQPQHF.